The T cell receptor beta chain described here comes from a study of T cells in Graves' hyperthyroidism and ophthalmopathy. On the study more broadly: Peripheral blood sampling occurred at initial diagnosis, before any treatment. Overall study findings and caveats: Clonotypes that were expanded in thyroid above 0.001 mostly appeared in blood too. It was a median about 6 months before onset that the model predicted ophthalmopathy.

This clonotype was observed many times. Its antigen is currently unknown. V was pared by 1 base and J by 3 bases, with 6 bases between. The germline gives CDR1 MDHEN, CDR2 SYDVKM. The CDR3 is 13 residues long. Newly diagnosed hyperthyroidism, duration under 2 months, in patients aged 18 to 65. Amplification targeted TCR beta CDR3 regions from RNA transcripts. Researchers ran a first-round RT-PCR on the TCR CDR3 using the HTBI primer set. TCRdb redid the calling of the multiplex PCR reads with MiXCR, one entry per CDR3 protein. The sample contains some 560,000 distinct CDR3 sequences, approximately 15% of which appear only once.

Sequences were obtained from blood. The receptor's source is a woman aged 40 to 50 with Graves' hyperthyroidism. This sequence joins TRBV28 and TRBJ1-1; the D is unclear. The CDR3 region is CASSLLSYTEAFF. CDR3 coding DNA: TGTGCCAGCAGTTTATTATCCTACACTGAAGCTTTCTTT.